Following are 2 T cell receptor beta chains from one sample sequenced in a study of PD-L1 blockade in urothelial cancer. The repertoire was sequenced with immunoSEQ multiplex PCR; TCRdb's copy has only in-frame clones and lacks some. The sample holds 100,000 to 150,000 clones, roughly 83% seen once. Time point specified: pretreatment peripheral blood. The sample was PBMCs, taken around atezolizumab (anti-PD-L1) treatment. The source is a man aged 50 or older with urothelial cancer.

The gene calls are TRBV19 and TRBJ1-1, with D uncertain. Trimming pared 6 bases from V and 1 base from J, leaving 12 bases between. Per germline, CDR1 LNHDA and CDR2 SQIVND (reference sequence). This CDR3 region has 14 residues. The CDR3 region has the DNA TGTGCCAGTAGCGCCCAGGCTGCGAACACTGAAGCTTTCTTT. Protein: CASSAQAANTEAFF. Variable domain in full (rest from reference TRBV19 and TRBJ1-1): DGGITQSPKYLFRKEGQNVTLSCEQNLNHDAMYWYRQDPGQGLRLIYYSQIVNDFQKGDIAEGYSVSREKKESFPLTVTSAQKNPTAFYLCASSAQAANTEAFFGQGTRLTVV.

The chain recombines TRBV18 with TRBJ1-2; 7 bases match TRBD1. Per germline, CDR1 KGHSH and CDR2 LQKENI. J gave up 4 bases and V 5 bases, and 10 bases lay outside the gene matches. The CDR3 runs 15 residues. The CDR3 spells CASSTDRDGTYGYTF. Written as DNA, the CDR3 is TGTGCCAGCTCAACAGACAGGGACGGAACCTATGGCTACACCTTC.